One and the same sample provided the 28 T cell receptor beta chains below, sequenced in a study of shared clonotypes between healthy human individuals. Method: immunoSEQ multiplex PCR; TCRdb's copy keeps in-frame clones and lacks some. This sample carries over 850,000 clones, roughly 74% of them seen once, and the ten largest clones take more than 0.55%. Sequencing input: memory CD4+ T cells from PBMCs. Noted subset: CD45RA-negative fraction. Source of these receptors: a young man in good health. Some clones in this sample may be carry-over from other donors' samples.

The V and J genes are TRBV28 and TRBJ2-2; D is unresolved. V lost 3 bases to trimming and J lost 4 bases, with 3 bases between them. The CDR3 runs 12 residues. Germline values: CDR1 MDHEN, CDR2 SYDVKM. CDR3 coding DNA: TGTGCCAGCAGTTTTGTCACCGGGGAGCTGTTTTTT. Translating it yields CASSFVTGELFF.

This chain joins TRBV7-9 and TRBJ1-1; maybe TRBD1 (6 bases). The CDR3 totals 16 residues. Deletions cut 8 bases from V and 12 bases from J, with 31 bases between. Germline V gene data show CDR1 as SEHNR and CDR2 as FQNEAQ (reference sequence). CDR3 sequence reads: CASVSQRTAGASGTFF. The CDR3 DNA follows: TGTGCCAGCGTTTCTCAACGGACTGCAGGGGCCTCGGGGACTTTCTTT.

The chain links TRBV9 to TRBJ1-3; D call uncertain. The length of the CDR3 is 16 residues. Germline CDR1 is SGDLS and CDR2 is YYNGEE. The ends were cut back, 0 bases at V and 1 base at J, with 11 bases in the middle. CDR3 loop: CASSVEGPGSGNTIYF. The CDR3 DNA reads TGTGCCAGCAGCGTAGAGGGTCCGGGGTCTGGAAACACCATATATTTT.

The J gene is TRBJ2-2, the V gene TRBV7-2; TRBD2 matches 11 bases. In germline, CDR1 is SGHTA, CDR2 FQGNSA. The CDR3 spans 16 residues. Trimming cost V 5 bases and J 5 bases; bases outside gene matches: 7. The CDR3 DNA sequence: TGTGCCAGCAGCCTAACGTTAGCGGGAGGGACCGGGGAGCTGTTTTTT. Residues: CASSLTLAGGTGELFF.

Worth noting for this clone: Only one base separates this from a far larger clonotype, so it likely reflects a read error. This chain connects TRBV5-6 to TRBJ2-3, with unresolved D. This CDR3 is 11 amino acids long. Germline V lookup: CDR1 SGHDT, CDR2 YYEEEE. V was trimmed by 2 bases and J by 6 bases, leaving 4 bases between them. CDR3 sequence: CASSFGDTQYF. The CDR3 DNA follows: TGTGCCAGCAGCTTTGGGGATACGCAGTATTTT. Looking up the rest from reference TRBV5-6 and TRBJ2-3 gives the full variable domain: DAGVTQSPTHLIKTRGQQVTLRCSPKSGHDTVSWYQQALGQGPQFIFQYYEEEERQRGNFPDRFSGHQFPNYSSELNVNALLLGDSALYLCASSFGDTQYFGPGTRLTVL.

The chain combines TRBV4-1 with TRBJ2-7, with D possibly called TRBD1 or TRBD2 (6 bases each). The germline gives CDR1 MGHRA, CDR2 YSYEKL. The CDR3 has 16 amino acids. V gave up 1 base and J gave up 5 bases, with 18 bases separating them. The chain's CDR3 is CASSQGGQGPGDEQYF. DNA of the CDR3: TGCGCCAGCAGCCAAGGCGGTCAGGGGCCGGGGGACGAGCAGTACTTC.

The chain joins TRBV21-1 to TRBJ1-1. TRBV21-1 is marked as a pseudogene. This CDR3 region has 14 residues. CDR3 protein: CASSRDARYTEAFF. CDR3 DNA sequence: TGTGCCAGCAGCAGAGACGCAAGATACACTGAAGCTTTCTTT.

The chain joins TRBV9 to TRBJ2-7, with 8 bases lining up with TRBD2. The trim removed 3 bases at V and 6 bases at J, leaving 11 bases unmatched. Germline V CDR1 and CDR2: SGDLS, YYNGEE. The CDR3 is 15 residues long. CDR3 DNA sequence: TGTGCCAGCAGCGGGCATGCAGCGGGAGTCAGCGAGCAGTACTTC. Encoded protein: CASSGHAAGVSEQYF.

V is TRBV5-4 and J is TRBJ2-5; the D call may be TRBD1 or TRBD2 (5 bases each). V lost 4 bases and J lost 2, with 15 bases in between. Germline CDR1 and CDR2: SGHNT and YYREEE (reference sequence). The CDR3 sequence is 15 residues long. The CDR3 DNA sequence: TGTGCCAGCAGCGCCTCCGGGACGACGCAAGAGACCCAGTACTTC. Its protein is CASSASGTTQETQYF.

The rearrangement links TRBV6-1 to TRBJ2-7; 8 positions match TRBD1. Per germline, CDR1 MNHNS and CDR2 SASEGT. The length of the CDR3 is 15 residues. Germline trimming cut 7 bases from V and 0 bases from J; bases unmatched to any gene: 8. The CDR3 sequence is CASTTRDRISYEQYF. The CDR3 nucleotides read TGTGCCAGCACAACCCGGGACAGGATCTCCTACGAGCAGTACTTC.

This clone was counted a few times. The CDR3 sequence is CASRRATGEAFF. The CDR3, as DNA: TGTGCCAGCAGAAGGGCGACAGGGGAAGCTTTCTTT. The gene calls are TRBV6-5 and TRBJ1-1; 7 positions agree with TRBD1. This CDR3 region has 12 residues. From germline, CDR1 is MNHEY and CDR2 SVGAGI. After removal of 6 bases from V and 8 bases from J, the junction contained 6 bases not matched to a gene.

The chain couples TRBV5-4 to TRBJ2-3; a weak D match, TRBD1 (7 bases). This CDR3 is 16 amino acids long. Trimming left V 6 bases short and J 9 bases short, with 26 bases between. Germline CDR1 is SGHNT and CDR2 is YYREEE (reference sequence). The CDR3 spells CASTPPPTGTVGTQYF. DNA for the CDR3: TGTGCCAGCACCCCCCCTCCGACAGGGACTGTCGGCACGCAGTATTTT.

This clone has only a few counts. This CDR3 reads CASSSGGTLTDTQYF. The CDR3 DNA reads TGTGCCAGCAGCAGCGGGGGGACTCTCACAGATACGCAGTATTTT. V usage is TRBV5-4 and J usage is TRBJ2-3, with 9 bases fitting TRBD2. Losses at the gene ends were 4 bases for V and 2 bases for J; bases not matched to a gene: 5. The CDR3 length is 15 residues. CDR1 and CDR2 (germline): SGHNT, YYREEE (reference sequence).

This clone was recorded a few times. This rearrangement joins TRBV25-1 to TRBJ1-1; 9 bases line up with TRBD1. The CDR3 is 15 amino acids. V was clipped by 1 base and J by 3 bases; unmatched bases: 3. Germline CDR1 MGHDK, CDR2 SYGVNS. The CDR3 sequence is CASSELGQGDTEAFF. CDR3 DNA sequence: TGTGCCAGCAGTGAATTGGGACAGGGAGACACTGAAGCTTTCTTT.

J is TRBJ1-2 and V is TRBV28; weak D call: TRBD1 (5 bases). This CDR3 region has 12 residues. Germline CDR1 and CDR2: MDHEN and SYDVKM. V lost 7 bases and J lost 8, with 14 bases in between. In DNA form, the CDR3 reads TGTGCCAGCAATGTCGGGGGTGACGGCTACACCTTC. Translation: CASNVGGDGYTF.

This clone has more than one count but fewer than ten. Other DNA sequences of this sample code for an identical CDR3. The chain couples TRBV6-6 to TRBJ1-5, with D possibly being TRBD1 (6 bases). The germline gives CDR1 MNHNY, CDR2 SVGAGI (reference sequence). Trimming stripped 7 bases from V and 1 base from J, with 14 bases between. The CDR3 contains 15 residues. CDR3 in amino acids: CASTRGGGSNQPQHF. The CDR3 region has the DNA TGTGCCAGCACCCGGGGAGGGGGAAGCAATCAGCCCCAGCATTTT.

This clone was found a few times. This chain links TRBV7-2 with TRBJ2-7; no definite D call. CDR1 SGHTA and CDR2 FQGNSA come from the germline V gene. V lost 5 bases, J lost 3 bases, and 23 bases lay in between. The CDR3 extends over 17 amino acids. The CDR3 DNA reads as TGTGCCAGCAGCCAATTACCGCCTTGGGCCGTCAGCTACGAGCAGTACTTC. Protein: CASSQLPPWAVSYEQYF.

This chain connects TRBV30 to TRBJ2-6; D unclear. Per the germline V gene, CDR1 is GTSNPN and CDR2 is SVGIG (reference sequence). This CDR3 spans 13 amino acids. V was trimmed by 5 bases and J by 1 base, leaving 6 bases between them. The CDR3 nucleotides read TGTGCCTGGTGTATTTCTGGGGCCAACGTCCTGACTTTC. This sequence encodes CAWCISGANVLTF.

The chain links TRBV7-2 to TRBJ2-7; possible D gene TRBD2, 8 bases. The V end lost 5 bases, the J end lost 0 bases, and 14 bases lay between the germline ends. The CDR3 sequence is 15 residues long. Germline CDR1 and CDR2: SGHTA and FQGNSA. The CDR3 spells CASSLSGTVSYEQYF. DNA of the CDR3: TGTGCCAGCAGCCTTAGCGGGACAGTCTCCTACGAGCAGTACTTC.

The rearrangement uses TRBV27 and TRBJ2-7; D gene unclear. V was trimmed by 7 bases and J by 7 bases, leaving 14 bases between them. The CDR3 runs 12 residues. Germline-derived CDR1 and CDR2 are MNHEY and SMNVEV (reference sequence). CDR3 loop: CASTSLAREQYF. CDR3 in DNA: TGTGCCAGCACTAGTCTTGCAAGGGAGCAGTACTTC.

This chain links TRBV7-3 with TRBJ1-1, with D unresolved. Trimming stripped 2 bases from V and 2 bases from J, with 9 bases between. The CDR3 sequence is 14 residues long. Germline V gene sequence: CDR1 SGHTA, CDR2 FQGTGA. CDR3 DNA: TGTGCCAGCAGCTTAGTGGGGATAAACACTGAAGCTTTCTTT. Translating it yields CASSLVGINTEAFF.

The rearrangement uses TRBV9 and TRBJ2-3, with D hard to call. The V gene's germline CDR1 is SGDLS and CDR2 YYNGEE. V lost 2 bases and J 1 base, leaving 8 bases between the germline ends. This CDR3 has 14 amino acids. The CDR3 protein is CASSVKTGTDTQYF. The CDR3 nucleotides are TGTGCCAGCAGCGTGAAAACCGGCACAGATACGCAGTATTTT.

This clone has just one count. This chain connects TRBV18 to TRBJ2-5, with TRBD1 matching over 8 bases. J was trimmed by 0 bases and V by 5 bases; bases with no gene match: 5. The CDR3 is made up of 15 amino acids. The germline CDR1 and CDR2 sequences are KGHSH and LQKENI. CDR3 region: CASSAGGRYQETQYF. The CDR3, as DNA: TGTGCCAGCTCAGCAGGGGGCCGGTACCAAGAGACCCAGTACTTC.

For the CDR3, the DNA is TGTGCCAGCAGCGTAGCTGGGGGTTCCACTAGCGGGAGAAACGAGCAGTACTTC. The encoded protein is CASSVAGGSTSGRNEQYF. The chain recombines TRBV9 with TRBJ2-7, with 11 bases identical to TRBD2. V shed 0 bases, J shed 5 bases, and the junction held 13 bases outside the gene matches. CDR3 length: 18 amino acids. Germline values: CDR1 SGDLS, CDR2 YYNGEE.

This clone was seen only a few times. The chain carries TRBV25-1 and TRBJ2-2, with TRBD2 identical over 9 bases. With 7 bases clipped from V and 1 base from J, the junction kept 7 bases outside the gene matches. The CDR3 sequence is 16 residues long. Germline assignment: CDR1 MGHDK and CDR2 SYGVNS. CDR3 protein: CASNQAGGLNTGELFF. The CDR3 nucleotides are TGTGCCAGCAACCAAGCGGGAGGATTGAACACCGGGGAGCTGTTTTTT.

The V gene is TRBV30, the J gene TRBJ1-5; D unclear. Looked up from germline, CDR1 is GTSNPN and CDR2 is SVGIG (reference sequence). Between the trimmed V and J ends, which lost 3 bases and 0 bases, there was a span of 9 bases. CDR3 length equals 14 residues. The CDR3 region has the DNA TGTGCCTGGAGCGGAACTTATAGCAATCAGCCCCAGCATTTT. Translating it yields CAWSGTYSNQPQHF.

The chain is built from TRBV2 and TRBJ1-5, with a possible D match to TRBD1 (6 bases). V gave up 2 bases and J gave up 0 bases, with 8 bases separating them. Germline V gene data show CDR1 as SNHLY and CDR2 as FYNNEI. This CDR3 spans 15 amino acids. CDR3 region: CASSEQGNSNQPQHF. CDR3 nucleotides: TGTGCCAGCAGTGAACAGGGGAATAGCAATCAGCCCCAGCATTTT.

This CDR3 is CSVRTGADTQYF. The CDR3 nucleotides read TGCAGCGTTAGGACAGGGGCAGATACGCAGTATTTT. The chain links TRBV29-1 to TRBJ2-3, with 9 bases identical to TRBD1. The CDR3 is 12 residues long. Germline lookup yields CDR1 SQVTM and CDR2 ANQGSEA. The V and J ends lost 5 bases and 4 bases, in that order; junction bases with no gene match: 1.